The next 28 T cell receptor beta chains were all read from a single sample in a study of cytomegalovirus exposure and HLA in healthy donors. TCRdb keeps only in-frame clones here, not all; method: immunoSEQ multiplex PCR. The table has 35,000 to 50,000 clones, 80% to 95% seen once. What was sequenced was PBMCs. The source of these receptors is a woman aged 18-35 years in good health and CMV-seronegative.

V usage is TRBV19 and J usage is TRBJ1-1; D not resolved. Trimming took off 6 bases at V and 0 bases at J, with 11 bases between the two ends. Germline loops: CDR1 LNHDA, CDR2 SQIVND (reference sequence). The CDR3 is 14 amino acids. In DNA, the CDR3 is TGTGCCAGTAGAATGCCCTGGCTGAACACTGAAGCTTTCTTT. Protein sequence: CASRMPWLNTEAFF.

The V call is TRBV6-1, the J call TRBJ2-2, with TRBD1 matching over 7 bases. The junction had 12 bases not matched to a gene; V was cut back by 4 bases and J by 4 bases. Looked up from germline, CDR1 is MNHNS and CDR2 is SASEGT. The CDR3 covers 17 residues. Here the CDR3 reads CASSARPGGTGTGELFF. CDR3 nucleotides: TGTGCCAGCAGTGCCCGCCCAGGGGGAACCGGCACCGGGGAGCTGTTTTTT.

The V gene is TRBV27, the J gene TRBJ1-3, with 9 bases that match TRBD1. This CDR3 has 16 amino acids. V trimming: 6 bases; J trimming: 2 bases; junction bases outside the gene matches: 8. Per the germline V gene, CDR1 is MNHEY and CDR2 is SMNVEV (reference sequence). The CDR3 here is CASRPGTGITGNTIYF. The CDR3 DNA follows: TGTGCCAGCAGACCCGGGACAGGGATCACTGGAAACACCATATATTTT.

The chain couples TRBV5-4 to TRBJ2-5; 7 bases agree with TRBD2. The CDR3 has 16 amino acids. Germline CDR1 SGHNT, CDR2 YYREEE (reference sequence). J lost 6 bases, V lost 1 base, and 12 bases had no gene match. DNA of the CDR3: TGTGCCAGCAGCTTGCCAGGCGGGGGAGTTACCAAGACCCAGTACTTC. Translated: CASSLPGGGVTKTQYF.

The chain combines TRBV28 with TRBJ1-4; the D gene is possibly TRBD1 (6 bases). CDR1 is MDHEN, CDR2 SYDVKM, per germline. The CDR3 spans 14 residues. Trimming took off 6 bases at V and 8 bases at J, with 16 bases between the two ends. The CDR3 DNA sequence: TGTGCCAGCAGGCCTCAGGGGAAAGGAGAAAAACTGTTTTTT. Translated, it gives CASRPQGKGEKLFF.

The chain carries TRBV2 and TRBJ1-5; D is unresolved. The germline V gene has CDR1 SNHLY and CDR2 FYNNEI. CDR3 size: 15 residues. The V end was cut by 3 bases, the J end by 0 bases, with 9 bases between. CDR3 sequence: CASSDFSYSNQPQHF. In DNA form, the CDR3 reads TGTGCCAGCAGTGATTTCAGTTATAGCAATCAGCCCCAGCATTTT.

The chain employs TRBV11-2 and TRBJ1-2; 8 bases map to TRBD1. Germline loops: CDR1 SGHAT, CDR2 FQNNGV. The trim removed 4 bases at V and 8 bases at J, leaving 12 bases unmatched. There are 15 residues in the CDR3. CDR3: CASSSLDRETGGYTF. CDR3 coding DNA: TGTGCCAGCAGCTCTTTGGACAGGGAGACTGGAGGCTACACCTTC.

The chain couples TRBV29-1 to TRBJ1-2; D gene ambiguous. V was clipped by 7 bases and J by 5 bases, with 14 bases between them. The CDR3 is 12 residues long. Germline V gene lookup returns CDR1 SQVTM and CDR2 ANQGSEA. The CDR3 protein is CSALTPLYGYTF. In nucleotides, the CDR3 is TGCAGCGCCCTCACTCCACTGTATGGCTACACCTTC.

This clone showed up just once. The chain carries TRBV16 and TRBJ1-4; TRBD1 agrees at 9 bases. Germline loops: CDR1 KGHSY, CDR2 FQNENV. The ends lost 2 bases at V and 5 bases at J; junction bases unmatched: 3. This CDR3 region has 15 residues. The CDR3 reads CASSQAGQGNEKLFF. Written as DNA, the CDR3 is TGTGCCAGCAGCCAAGCCGGACAGGGGAATGAAAAACTGTTTTTT.

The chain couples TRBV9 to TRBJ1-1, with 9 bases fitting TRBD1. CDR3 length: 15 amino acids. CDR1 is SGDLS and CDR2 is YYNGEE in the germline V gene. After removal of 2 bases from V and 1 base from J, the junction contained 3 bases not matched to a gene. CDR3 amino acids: CASSVLTGGNTEAFF. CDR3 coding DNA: TGTGCCAGCAGCGTGCTGACAGGGGGGAACACTGAAGCTTTCTTT. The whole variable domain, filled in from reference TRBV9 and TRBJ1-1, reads DSGVTQTPKHLITATGQRVTLRCSPRSGDLSVYWYQQSLDQGLQFLIQYYNGEERAKGNILERFSAQQFPDLHSELNLSSLELGDSALYFCASSVLTGGNTEAFFGQGTRLTVV.

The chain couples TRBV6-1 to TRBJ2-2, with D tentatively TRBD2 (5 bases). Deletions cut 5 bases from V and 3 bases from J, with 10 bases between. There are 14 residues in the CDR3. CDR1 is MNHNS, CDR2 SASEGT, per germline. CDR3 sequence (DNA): TGTGCCAGCAGTCGGGGAATGGACACCGGGGAGCTGTTTTTT. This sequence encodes CASSRGMDTGELFF.

CDR3 DNA: TGTGCCAGCAGCGAGACGACAGGGGGCAGGGAGACCCAGTACTTC. It encodes CASSETTGGRETQYF. The genes are TRBV5-4 and TRBJ2-5, with 10 bases fitting TRBD1. Per germline, CDR1 SGHNT and CDR2 YYREEE (reference sequence). This CDR3 contains 15 residues. V lost 4 bases and J lost 5; bases outside the gene matches: 8. The full variable domain, its missing parts supplied by reference TRBV5-4 and TRBJ2-5, is ETGVTQSPTHLIKTRGQQVTLRCSSQSGHNTVSWYQQALGQGPQFIFQYYREEENGRGNFPPRFSGLQFPNYSSELNVNALELDDSALYLCASSETTGGRETQYFGPGTRLLVL.

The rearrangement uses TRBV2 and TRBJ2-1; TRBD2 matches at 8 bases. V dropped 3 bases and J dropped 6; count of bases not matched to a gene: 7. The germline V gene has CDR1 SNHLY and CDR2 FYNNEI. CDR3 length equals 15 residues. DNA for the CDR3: TGTGCCAGCAGTGAGGAGACTAGCGCTATCAATGAGCAGTTCTTC. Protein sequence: CASSEETSAINEQFF.

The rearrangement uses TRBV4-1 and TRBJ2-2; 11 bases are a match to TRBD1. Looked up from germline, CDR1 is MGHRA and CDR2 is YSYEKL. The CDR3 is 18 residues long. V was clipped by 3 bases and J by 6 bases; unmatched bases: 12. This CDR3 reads CASSHPRGQGALAGELFF. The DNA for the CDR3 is TGCGCCAGCAGCCACCCCAGAGGACAGGGGGCGCTGGCCGGGGAGCTGTTTTTT.

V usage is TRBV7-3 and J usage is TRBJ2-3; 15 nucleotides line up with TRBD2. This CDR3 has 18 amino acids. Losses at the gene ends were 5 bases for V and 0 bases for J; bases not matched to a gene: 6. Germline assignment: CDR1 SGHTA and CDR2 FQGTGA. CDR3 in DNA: TGTGCCAGCAGCCCGGGACTAGCGGGAGGTTATAGCACAGATACGCAGTATTTT. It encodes CASSPGLAGGYSTDTQYF.

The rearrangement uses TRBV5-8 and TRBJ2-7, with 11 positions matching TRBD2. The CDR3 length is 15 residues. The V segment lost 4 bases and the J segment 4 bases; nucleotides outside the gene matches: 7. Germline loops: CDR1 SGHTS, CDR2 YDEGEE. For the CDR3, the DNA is TGTGCCAGCAGCCGACCGGGACTAGCGGTATACGAGCAGTACTTC. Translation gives CASSRPGLAVYEQYF.

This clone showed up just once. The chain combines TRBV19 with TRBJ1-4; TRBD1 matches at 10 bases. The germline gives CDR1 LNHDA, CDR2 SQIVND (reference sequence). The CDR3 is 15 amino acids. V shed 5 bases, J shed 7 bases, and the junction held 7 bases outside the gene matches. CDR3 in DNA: TGTGCCAGTAGTCCCGGGGGGACAGGGGTTGAAAAACTGTTTTTT. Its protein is CASSPGGTGVEKLFF.

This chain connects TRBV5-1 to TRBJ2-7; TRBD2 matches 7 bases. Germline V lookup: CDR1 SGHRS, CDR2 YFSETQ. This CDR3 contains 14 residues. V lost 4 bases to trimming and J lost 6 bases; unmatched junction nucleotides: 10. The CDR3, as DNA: TGCGCCAGCAGCACTGGCGGTTCGGGGGGCGAGCAGTACTTC. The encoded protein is CASSTGGSGGEQYF.

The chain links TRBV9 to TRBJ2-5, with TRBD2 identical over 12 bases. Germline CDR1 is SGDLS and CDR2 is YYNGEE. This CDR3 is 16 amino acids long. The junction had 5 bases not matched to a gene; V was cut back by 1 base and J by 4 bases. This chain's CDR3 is CASSVSTSGSLETQYF. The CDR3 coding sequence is TGTGCCAGCAGCGTATCGACTAGCGGGAGCCTAGAGACCCAGTACTTC.

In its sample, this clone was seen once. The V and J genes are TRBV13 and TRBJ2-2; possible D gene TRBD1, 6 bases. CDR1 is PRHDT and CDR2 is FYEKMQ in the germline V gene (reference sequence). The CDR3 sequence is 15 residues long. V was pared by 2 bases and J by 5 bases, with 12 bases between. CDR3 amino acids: CASSLSHRVTGELFF. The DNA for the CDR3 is TGTGCCAGCAGCTTATCCCACAGGGTGACCGGGGAGCTGTTTTTT.

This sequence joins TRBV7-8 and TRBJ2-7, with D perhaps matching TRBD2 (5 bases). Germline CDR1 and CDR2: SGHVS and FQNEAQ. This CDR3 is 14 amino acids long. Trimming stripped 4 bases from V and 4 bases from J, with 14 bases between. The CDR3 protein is CASSSEPGSYEQYF. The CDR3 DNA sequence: TGTGCCAGCAGCTCAGAGCCGGGGTCTTACGAGCAGTACTTC. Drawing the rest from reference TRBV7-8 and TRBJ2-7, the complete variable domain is GAGVSQSPRYKVAKRGQDVALRCDPISGHVSLFWYQQALGQGPEFLTYFQNEAQLDKSGLPSDRFFAERPEGSVSTLKIQRTQQEDSAVYLCASSSEPGSYEQYFGPGTRLTVT.

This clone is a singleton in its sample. The CDR3 loop is CASSQGVIFTEAFF. In DNA, the CDR3 is TGTGCCAGCAGTCAGGGGGTGATATTCACTGAAGCTTTCTTT. This chain connects TRBV6-1 to TRBJ1-1; 7 bases are a match to TRBD1. J lost 4 bases, V lost 5 bases, and 7 bases had no gene match. From germline, CDR1 is MNHNS and CDR2 SASEGT. CDR3 size: 14 residues.

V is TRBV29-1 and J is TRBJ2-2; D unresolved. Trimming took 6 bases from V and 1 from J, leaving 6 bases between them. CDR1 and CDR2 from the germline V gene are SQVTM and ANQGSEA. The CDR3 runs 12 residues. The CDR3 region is CSVAGNTGELFF. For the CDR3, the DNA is TGCAGCGTGGCAGGGAACACCGGGGAGCTGTTTTTT.

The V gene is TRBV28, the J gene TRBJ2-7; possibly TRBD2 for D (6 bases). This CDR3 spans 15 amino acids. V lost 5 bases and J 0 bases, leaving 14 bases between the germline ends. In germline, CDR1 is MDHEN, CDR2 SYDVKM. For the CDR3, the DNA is TGTGCCAGCAGTCCAGGAGGGGTGAGCTCCTACGAGCAGTACTTC. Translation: CASSPGGVSSYEQYF.

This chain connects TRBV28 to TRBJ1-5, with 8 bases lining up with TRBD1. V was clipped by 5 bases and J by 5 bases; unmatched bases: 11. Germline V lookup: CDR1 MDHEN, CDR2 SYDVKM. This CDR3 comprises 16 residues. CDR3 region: CASSPFRQGADQPQHF. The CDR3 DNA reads TGTGCCAGCAGTCCCTTCCGGCAGGGGGCTGATCAGCCCCAGCATTTT.

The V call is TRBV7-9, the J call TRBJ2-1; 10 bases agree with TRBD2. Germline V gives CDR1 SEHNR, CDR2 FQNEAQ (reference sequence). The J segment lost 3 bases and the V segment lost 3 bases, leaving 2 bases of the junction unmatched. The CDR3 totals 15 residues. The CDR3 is CASSFGLADYNEQFF. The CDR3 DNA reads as TGTGCCAGCAGCTTCGGACTAGCGGACTACAATGAGCAGTTCTTC.

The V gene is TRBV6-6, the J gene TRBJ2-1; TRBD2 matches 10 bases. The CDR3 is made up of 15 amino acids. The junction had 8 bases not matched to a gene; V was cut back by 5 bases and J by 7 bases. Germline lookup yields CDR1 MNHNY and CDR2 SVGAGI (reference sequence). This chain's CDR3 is CASSLTSGNLNEQFF. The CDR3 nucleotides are TGTGCCAGCAGTCTTACTAGCGGGAACCTAAATGAGCAGTTCTTC.

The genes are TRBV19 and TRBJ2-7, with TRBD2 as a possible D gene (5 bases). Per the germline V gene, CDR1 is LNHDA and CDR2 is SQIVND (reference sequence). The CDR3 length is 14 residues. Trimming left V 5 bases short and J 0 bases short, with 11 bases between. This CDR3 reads CASSDGGRSYEQYF. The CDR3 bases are TGTGCCAGTAGTGATGGCGGGCGCTCCTACGAGCAGTACTTC.